The 11 T cell receptor beta chains presented below share a single source sample, sequenced in a study of cytomegalovirus exposure and HLA in healthy donors (dated by TCRdb to about 2017). The library came from the immunoSEQ multiplex PCR assay. For the multiplex PCR, a mixture combining 60 forward primers for TCR Vbeta segments and 13 reverse primers for TCR Jbeta segments was used. What TCRdb holds here is the immuneACCESS table cut down to in-frame rearrangements. Part of the clones is not present; checked against another copy, under half of the missing clones reflect an unresolved V gene, and the others are unexplained. This specimen's table enumerates tens of thousands of clones. The ten most abundant clones make up around 5% of the sample. The specimen sequenced was PBMCs. These receptors all stem from a young man in good health and CMV-seropositive.

The chain recombines TRBV29-1 with TRBJ2-3, with 9 bases lining up with TRBD1. Germline V lookup: CDR1 SQVTM, CDR2 ANQGSEA. Trimming at V came to 4 bases and at J to 4 bases, leaving 6 bases not matched to a gene. The CDR3 covers 14 residues. The CDR3 nucleotides read TGCAGCGTTGGGGAGAGGACAGGGGCAGATACGCAGTATTTT. It yields the protein CSVGERTGADTQYF.

The rearrangement joins TRBV6-1 to TRBJ2-5; 9 bases align to TRBD1. This CDR3 spans 19 amino acids. Germline CDR1 reads MNHNS; CDR2 reads SASEGT. Trimming took 2 bases from V and 6 from J; bases not matched to a gene: 19. CDR3 coding DNA: TGTGCCAGCAGTGAATACGCGGACCTCCGGGACAGGGCCCTTAAGACCCAGTACTTC. Protein: CASSEYADLRDRALKTQYF.

The J gene is TRBJ1-1, the V gene TRBV6-5; tentative D call: TRBD1 (5 bases). Germline V gene data show CDR1 as MNHEY and CDR2 as SVGAGI. Trimming took off 4 bases at V and 1 base at J, with 7 bases between the two ends. There are 13 residues in the CDR3. Here the CDR3 DNA reads TGTGCCAGCAGTTCTCAGGGGAACACTGAAGCTTTCTTT. Translated, it gives CASSSQGNTEAFF.

V gene TRBV5-1 combines with J gene TRBJ2-7, with 11 nucleotides matching TRBD1. The CDR3 has 14 residues. The V and J ends lost 4 bases and 4 bases, in that order; junction bases with no gene match: 4. Germline CDR1 reads SGHRS; CDR2 reads YFSETQ. CDR3 residues: CASSRTGGSYEQYF. The CDR3 DNA follows: TGCGCCAGCAGCAGGACAGGGGGCAGTTACGAGCAGTACTTC.

The V and J genes are TRBV4-2 and TRBJ2-1; TRBD1 aligns across 8 bases. The trim removed 0 bases at V and 2 bases at J, leaving 6 bases unmatched. The CDR3 spans 17 residues. From germline, CDR1 is LGHNA and CDR2 YNFKEQ. The CDR3 here is CASSQDSGTGAYNEQFF. For the CDR3, the DNA is TGTGCCAGCAGCCAAGATTCCGGGACAGGAGCCTACAATGAGCAGTTCTTC.

This chain joins TRBV19 and TRBJ2-1, with 8 bases that match TRBD1. Trimming cost V 0 bases and J 7 bases; bases outside gene matches: 5. The CDR3 runs 15 residues. Germline CDR1 LNHDA, CDR2 SQIVND (reference sequence). The CDR3 bases are TGTGCCAGTAGTATAGATCTGGGACAGGCGAATGAGCAGTTCTTC. As protein: CASSIDLGQANEQFF.

The chain is built from TRBV6-5 and TRBJ2-1; TRBD2 aligns across 12 bases. V was clipped by 4 bases and J by 1 base; unmatched bases: 2. Germline V gene lookup returns CDR1 MNHEY and CDR2 SVGAGI. The CDR3 runs to 16 residues. This CDR3 reads CASSLTSGRSYNEQFF. The CDR3 DNA sequence: TGTGCCAGCAGTTTGACTAGCGGGAGATCCTACAATGAGCAGTTCTTC.

V gene TRBV4-2 combines with J gene TRBJ2-3; the D is unclear. Germline values: CDR1 LGHNA, CDR2 YNFKEQ. V shed 0 bases and J shed 2 bases, with 15 bases lying between them. The CDR3 covers 17 residues. The CDR3 DNA follows: TGTGCCAGCAGCCAAGAGTTTGACTCATTATTCACAGATACGCAGTATTTT. It translates to CASSQEFDSLFTDTQYF.

To note about this clone: One junction end disagrees with the germline gene, perhaps due to a read error. The chain has TRBV29-1 and TRBJ2-3; 8 bases are a match to TRBD1. Per germline, CDR1 SQVTM and CDR2 ANQGSEA. CDR3 length: 13 residues. The CDR3 coding sequence is TGCAGCGTACGGGAGCAGGGGGCAGATAAGCAGTATTTT. Translating gives CSVREQGADKQYF.

V is TRBV4-1 and J is TRBJ2-2; 8 positions match TRBD2. Unmatched junction bases numbered 5, after V lost 5 bases and J lost 6 bases. From germline, CDR1 is MGHRA and CDR2 YSYEKL. The CDR3 contains 14 residues. The CDR3 region is CASSERGGPGELFF. The CDR3 DNA reads TGCGCCAGCAGCGAACGGGGGGGCCCCGGGGAGCTGTTTTTT.

The chain's CDR3 is CASSEGRQRDNEQFF. In nucleotides, the CDR3 is TGTGCCAGCTCAGAAGGTAGACAACGCGACAATGAGCAGTTCTTC. The V gene is TRBV2, the J gene TRBJ2-1; D not certain. The germline V and J ends were trimmed by 8 bases and 5 bases, with 19 bases remaining between them. Germline lookup yields CDR1 SNHLY and CDR2 FYNNEI. This CDR3 comprises 15 residues.